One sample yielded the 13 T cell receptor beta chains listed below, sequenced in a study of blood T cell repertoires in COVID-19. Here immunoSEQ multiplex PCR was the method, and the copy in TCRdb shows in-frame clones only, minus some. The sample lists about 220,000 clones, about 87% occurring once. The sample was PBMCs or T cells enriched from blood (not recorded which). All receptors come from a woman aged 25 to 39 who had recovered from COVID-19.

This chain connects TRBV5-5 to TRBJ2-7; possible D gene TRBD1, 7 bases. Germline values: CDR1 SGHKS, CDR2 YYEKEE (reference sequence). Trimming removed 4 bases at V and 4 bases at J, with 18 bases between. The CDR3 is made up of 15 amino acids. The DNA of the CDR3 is TGTGCCAGCAGCGACCCAGGGGCAGGGGGGTACGAGCAGTACTTC. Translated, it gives CASSDPGAGGYEQYF. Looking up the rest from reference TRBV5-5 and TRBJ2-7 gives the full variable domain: DAGVTQSPTHLIKTRGQQVTLRCSPISGHKSVSWYQQVLGQGPQFIFQYYEKEERGRGNFPDRFSARQFPNYSSELNVNALLLGDSALYLCASSDPGAGGYEQYFGPGTRLTVT.

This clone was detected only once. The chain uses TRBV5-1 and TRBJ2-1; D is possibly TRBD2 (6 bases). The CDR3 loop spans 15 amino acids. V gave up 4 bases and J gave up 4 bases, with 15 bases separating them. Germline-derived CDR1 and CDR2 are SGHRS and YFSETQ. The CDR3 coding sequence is TGCGCCAGCAGCCCTGGGAGGACATTATACAATGAGCAGTTCTTC. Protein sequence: CASSPGRTLYNEQFF.

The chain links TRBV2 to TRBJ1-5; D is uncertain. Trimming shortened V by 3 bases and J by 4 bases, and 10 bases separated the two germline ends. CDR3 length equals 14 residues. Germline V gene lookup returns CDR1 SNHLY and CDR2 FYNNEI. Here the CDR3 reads CASSDGEENQPQHF. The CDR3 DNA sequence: TGTGCCAGCAGTGATGGTGAAGAGAATCAGCCCCAGCATTTT.

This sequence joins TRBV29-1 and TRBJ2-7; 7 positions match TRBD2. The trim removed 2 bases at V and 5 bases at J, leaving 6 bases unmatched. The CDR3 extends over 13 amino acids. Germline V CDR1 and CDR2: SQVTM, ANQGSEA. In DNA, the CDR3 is TGCAGCGTTGAAACGGGGGGTAGGGACGAGCAGTACTTC. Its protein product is CSVETGGRDEQYF.

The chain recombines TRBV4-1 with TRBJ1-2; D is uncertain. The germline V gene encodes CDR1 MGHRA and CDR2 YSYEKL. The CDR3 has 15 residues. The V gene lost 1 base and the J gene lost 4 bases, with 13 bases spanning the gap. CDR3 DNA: TGCGCCAGCAGCCAAGCCGGACTGCCGGGCTATGGCTACACCTTC. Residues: CASSQAGLPGYGYTF.

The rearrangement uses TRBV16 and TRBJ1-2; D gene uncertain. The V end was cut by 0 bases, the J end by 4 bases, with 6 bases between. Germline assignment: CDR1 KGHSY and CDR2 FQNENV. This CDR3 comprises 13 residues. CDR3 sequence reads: CASSQSGSYGYTF. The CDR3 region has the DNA TGTGCCAGCAGCCAATCGGGGAGCTATGGCTACACCTTC.

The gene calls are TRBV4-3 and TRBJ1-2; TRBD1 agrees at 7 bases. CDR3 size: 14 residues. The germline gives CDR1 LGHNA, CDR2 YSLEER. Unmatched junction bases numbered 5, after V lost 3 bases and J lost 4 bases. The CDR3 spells CASSHAGTAYGYTF. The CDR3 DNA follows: TGCGCCAGCAGCCACGCCGGGACAGCCTATGGCTACACCTTC.

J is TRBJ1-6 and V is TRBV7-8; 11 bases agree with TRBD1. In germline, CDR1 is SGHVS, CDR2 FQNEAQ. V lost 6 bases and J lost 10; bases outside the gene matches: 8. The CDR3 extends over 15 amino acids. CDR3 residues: CASSRDRGRGSPLHF. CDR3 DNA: TGTGCCAGCAGTCGGGACAGGGGGAGAGGGTCACCCCTCCACTTT.

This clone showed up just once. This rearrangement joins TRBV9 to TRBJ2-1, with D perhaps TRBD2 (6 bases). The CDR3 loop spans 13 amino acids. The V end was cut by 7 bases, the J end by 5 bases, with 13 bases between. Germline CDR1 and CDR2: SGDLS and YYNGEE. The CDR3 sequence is CASGGLSNNEQFF. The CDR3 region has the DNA TGTGCCAGCGGGGGGTTGAGTAACAATGAGCAGTTCTTC.

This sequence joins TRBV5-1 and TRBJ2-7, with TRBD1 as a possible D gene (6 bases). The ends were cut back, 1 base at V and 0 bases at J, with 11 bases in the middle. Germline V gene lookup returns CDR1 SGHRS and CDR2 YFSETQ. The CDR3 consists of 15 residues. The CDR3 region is CASSLLGGGSYEQYF. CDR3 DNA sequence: TGCGCCAGCAGCTTGCTTGGGGGCGGCTCCTACGAGCAGTACTTC.

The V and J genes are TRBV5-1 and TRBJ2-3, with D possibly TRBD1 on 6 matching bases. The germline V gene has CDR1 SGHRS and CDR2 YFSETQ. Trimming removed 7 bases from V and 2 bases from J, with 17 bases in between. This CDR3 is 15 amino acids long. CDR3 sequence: CASCAQGGHTDTQYF. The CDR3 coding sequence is TGCGCCAGCTGTGCACAGGGTGGTCACACAGATACGCAGTATTTT.

CDR3 in DNA: TGTGCCAGCAGCTTAGGGGGGGGCGAGCAGTACTTC. Its protein product is CASSLGGGEQYF. This rearrangement joins TRBV7-8 to TRBJ2-7; 7 bases are shared with TRBD2. V was clipped by 1 base and J by 6 bases; unmatched bases: 0. The germline CDR1 and CDR2 sequences are SGHVS and FQNEAQ. CDR3 length: 12 amino acids. The variable domain in full, completed from reference TRBV7-8 and TRBJ2-7, reads GAGVSQSPRYKVAKRGQDVALRCDPISGHVSLFWYQQALGQGPEFLTYFQNEAQLDKSGLPSDRFFAERPEGSVSTLKIQRTQQEDSAVYLCASSLGGGEQYFGPGTRLTVT.

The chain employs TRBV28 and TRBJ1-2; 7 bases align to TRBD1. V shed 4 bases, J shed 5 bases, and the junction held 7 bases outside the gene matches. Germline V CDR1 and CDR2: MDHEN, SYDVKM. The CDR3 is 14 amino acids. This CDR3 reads CASSSFDRVYGYTF. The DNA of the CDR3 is TGTGCCAGCAGTTCCTTCGACAGGGTTTATGGCTACACCTTC.